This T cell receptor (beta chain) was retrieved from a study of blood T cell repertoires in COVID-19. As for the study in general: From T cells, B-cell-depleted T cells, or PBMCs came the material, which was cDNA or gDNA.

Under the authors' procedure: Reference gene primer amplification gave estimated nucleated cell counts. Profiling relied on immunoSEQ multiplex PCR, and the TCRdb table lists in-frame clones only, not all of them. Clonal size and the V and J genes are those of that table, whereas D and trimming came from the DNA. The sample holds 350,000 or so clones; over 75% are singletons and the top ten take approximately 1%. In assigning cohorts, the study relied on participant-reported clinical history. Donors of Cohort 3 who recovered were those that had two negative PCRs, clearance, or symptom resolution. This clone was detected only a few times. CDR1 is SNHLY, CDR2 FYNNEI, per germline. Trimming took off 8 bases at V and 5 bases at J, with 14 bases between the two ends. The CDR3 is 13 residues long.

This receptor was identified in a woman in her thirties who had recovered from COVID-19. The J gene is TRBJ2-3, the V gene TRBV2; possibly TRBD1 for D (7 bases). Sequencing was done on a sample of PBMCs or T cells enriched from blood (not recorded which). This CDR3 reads CASRRGAEDTQYF. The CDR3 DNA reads TGTGCCAGCCGCAGGGGGGCAGAAGATACGCAGTATTTT.